The 2 T cell receptor beta chains below all came from one sample that was sequenced in a study of response to subunit inactivated influenza vaccine. TCRdb processed the RT-PCR reads anew with MiXCR; each CDR3 protein has one entry. The sample shows about 540,000 distinct CDR3 sequences, roughly 25% of them seen only once. This sample also belongs to another study, concerning T cells expressing NK-cell markers. That work states: The authors made TCR beta cDNA libraries by 5'RACE template switching. This switching added a universal primer site and UMIs.

The material sequenced was CD4+ T cells sorted from PBMCs, taken about 13 days after vaccination. The source of these receptors is a man aged 45 to 65 who received an inactivated influenza vaccine.

The chain has TRBV5-6 and TRBJ2-5; the D gene could be TRBD1 or TRBD2 (6 bases each). This CDR3 comprises 14 residues. CDR1 SGHDT and CDR2 YYEEEE come from the germline V gene. Trimming pared 1 base from V and 5 bases from J, leaving 12 bases between. The CDR3 bases are TGTGCCAGCAGCTTGACGGGGGCCCCTGAGACCCAGTACTTC. Encoded protein: CASSLTGAPETQYF.

The rearrangement uses TRBV2 and TRBJ2-7; 7 nucleotides line up with TRBD1. The J segment lost 5 bases and the V segment lost 2 bases, leaving 15 bases of the junction unmatched. The CDR3 loop spans 17 amino acids. Germline lookup yields CDR1 SNHLY and CDR2 FYNNEI. The CDR3 DNA sequence: TGTGCCAGCAGTGAATTGGGGATGCGAGACAGGGCAAACGAGCAGTACTTC. Translating it yields CASSELGMRDRANEQYF.